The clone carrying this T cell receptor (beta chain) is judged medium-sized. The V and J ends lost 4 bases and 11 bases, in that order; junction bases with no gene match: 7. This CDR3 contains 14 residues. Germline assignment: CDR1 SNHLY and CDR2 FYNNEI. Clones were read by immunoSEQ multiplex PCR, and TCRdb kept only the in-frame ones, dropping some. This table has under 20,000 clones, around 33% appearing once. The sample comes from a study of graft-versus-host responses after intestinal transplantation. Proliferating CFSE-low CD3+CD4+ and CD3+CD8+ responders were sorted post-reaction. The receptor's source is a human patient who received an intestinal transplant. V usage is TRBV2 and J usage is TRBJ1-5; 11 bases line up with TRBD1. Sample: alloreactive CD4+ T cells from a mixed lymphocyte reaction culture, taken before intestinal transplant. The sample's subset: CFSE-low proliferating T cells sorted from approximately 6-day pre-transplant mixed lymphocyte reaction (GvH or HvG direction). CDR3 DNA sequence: TGTGCCAGCAGTGTGGGACAGGGGGGAAGGACCCAGCATTTT. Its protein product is CASSVGQGGRTQHF.